This section outlines one T cell receptor beta chain sequence together with its context. The antigen is undetermined. The CDR3 loop spans 15 amino acids. V lost 0 bases, J lost 5 bases, and 12 bases lay in between. Germline CDR1 is MNHEY and CDR2 is SVGAGI. This entry comes from a study of vaccination effects on CD4 cells after COVID-19. At the level of the study: Post-vaccine samples followed the second dose by a median of 72 days.

Libraries were prepared by immunoSEQ multiplex PCR; TCRdb keeps only in-frame clonotypes and omits some of them. The sample has about 50,000 clones, around 70% seen once. Researchers isolated CD4+ T cells once approximately ten days of culture had elapsed. By PCR, the person was confirmed to have had SARS-CoV-2 infection between March and December 2020. Participants were vaccinated with two doses of either the BNT162b2 or mRNA-1273 vaccine. The TCR was taken from a human donor who had a prior SARS-CoV-2 infection. Sequencing was performed on CD4+ T cells from PBMCs cultured without peptide, taken after COVID-19 vaccination. The chain combines TRBV6-5 with TRBJ2-3; D may be TRBD2 (6 bases). The CDR3 here is CASSYSGRGGDTQYF. CDR3 sequence (DNA): TGTGCCAGCAGTTACTCGGGTCGGGGAGGAGATACGCAGTATTTT.